This T cell receptor beta chain originates from a study of blood T cells in healthy people across ages. Study-wide context: About one barcoded beta molecule was captured per two T cells (by template switching).

Primed by a sample-barcoded 5' primer and a J-beta primer mix, a second PCR proceeded for 7 to 11 cycles. MiXCR was run by TCRdb on the 5' RACE reads, yielding one entry per CDR3 protein. The sample gives approximately 690,000 distinct CDR3 sequences, approximately 40% of which show up once; 30% is in the top ten. Broader study findings: Diversity of TCR beta per million T cells declined in a roughly linear way with age.

Every donor provided roughly 10 milliliters of peripheral blood. Per-sample yields of isolated PBMCs were at least 6 million. On this clonotype: Its target is not known.

CDR1 GTSNPN and CDR2 SVGIG come from the germline V gene (reference sequence). The length of the CDR3 is 11 residues. Trimming took off 8 bases at V and 9 bases at J, with 14 bases between the two ends. The specimen was blood. The source of this sequence is an older man in good health. J is TRBJ2-1 and V is TRBV30; a weak D match, TRBD2 (5 bases). CDR3 sequence reads: CAAFRRGEQFF. The CDR3 DNA reads as TGTGCCGCCTTTAGACGGGGTGAGCAGTTCTTC.